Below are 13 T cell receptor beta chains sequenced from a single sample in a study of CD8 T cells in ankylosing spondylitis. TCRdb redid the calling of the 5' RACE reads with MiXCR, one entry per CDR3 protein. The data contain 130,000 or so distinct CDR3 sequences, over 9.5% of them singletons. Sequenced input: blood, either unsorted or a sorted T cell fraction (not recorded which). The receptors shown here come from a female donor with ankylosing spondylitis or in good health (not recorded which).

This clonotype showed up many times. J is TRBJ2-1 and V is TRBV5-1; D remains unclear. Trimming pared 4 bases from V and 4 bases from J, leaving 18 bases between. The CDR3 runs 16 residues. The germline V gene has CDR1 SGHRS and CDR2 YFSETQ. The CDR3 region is CASSPTDTFLYNEQFF. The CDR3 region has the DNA TGCGCCAGCAGCCCCACCGACACGTTCCTTTACAATGAGCAGTTCTTC.

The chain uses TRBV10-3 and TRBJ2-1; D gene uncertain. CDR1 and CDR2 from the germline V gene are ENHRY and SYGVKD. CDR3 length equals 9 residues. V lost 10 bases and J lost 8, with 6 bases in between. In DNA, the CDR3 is TGTGCCAAACCGTATGAGCAGTTCTTC. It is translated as CAKPYEQFF.

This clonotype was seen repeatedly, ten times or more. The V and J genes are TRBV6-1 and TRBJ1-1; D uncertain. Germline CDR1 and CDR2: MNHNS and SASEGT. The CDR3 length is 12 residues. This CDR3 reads CAAIRAHTEAFF. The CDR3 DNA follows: TGTGCAGCCATTAGGGCCCACACTGAAGCTTTCTTT.

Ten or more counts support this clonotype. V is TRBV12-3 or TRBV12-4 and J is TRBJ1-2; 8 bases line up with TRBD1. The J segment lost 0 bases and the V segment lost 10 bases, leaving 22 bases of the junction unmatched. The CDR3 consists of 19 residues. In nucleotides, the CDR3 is TGTGCCACTCGGGACAGGCGTCAAGGAATTCGAAAAGCTAACTATGGCTACACCTTC. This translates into CATRDRRQGIRKANYGYTF.

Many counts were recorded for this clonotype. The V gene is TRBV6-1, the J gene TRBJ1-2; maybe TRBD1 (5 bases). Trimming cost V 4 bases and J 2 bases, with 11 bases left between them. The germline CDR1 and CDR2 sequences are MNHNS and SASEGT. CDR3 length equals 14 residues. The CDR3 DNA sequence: TGTGCCAGCAGTGTCGACAGACAGAACTATGGCTACACCTTC. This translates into CASSVDRQNYGYTF.

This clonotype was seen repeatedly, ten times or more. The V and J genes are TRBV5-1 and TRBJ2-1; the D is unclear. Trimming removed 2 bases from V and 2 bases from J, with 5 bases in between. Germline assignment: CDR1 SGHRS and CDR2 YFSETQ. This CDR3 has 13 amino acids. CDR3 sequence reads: CASSLDTYNEQFF. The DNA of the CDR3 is TGCGCCAGCAGCTTAGACACCTACAATGAGCAGTTCTTC.

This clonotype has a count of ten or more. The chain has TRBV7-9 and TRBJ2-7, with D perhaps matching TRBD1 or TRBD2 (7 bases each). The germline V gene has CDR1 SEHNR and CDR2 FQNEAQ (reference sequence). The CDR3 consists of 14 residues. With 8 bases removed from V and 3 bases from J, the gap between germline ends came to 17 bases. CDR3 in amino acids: CASSGGARDYEQYF. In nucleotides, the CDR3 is TGTGCCAGCTCAGGGGGGGCAAGGGACTACGAGCAGTACTTC.

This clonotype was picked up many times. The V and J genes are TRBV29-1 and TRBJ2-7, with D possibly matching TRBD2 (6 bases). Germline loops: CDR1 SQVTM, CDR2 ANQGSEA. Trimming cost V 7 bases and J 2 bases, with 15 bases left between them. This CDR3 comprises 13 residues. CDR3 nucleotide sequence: TGCAGCGCGGCTGGGGGGACCACCTACGAGCAGTACTTC. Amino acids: CSAAGGTTYEQYF.

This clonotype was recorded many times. The CDR3 spells CSVEEGGSGANVLTF. CDR3 sequence (DNA): TGCAGCGTTGAAGAGGGAGGGTCTGGGGCCAACGTCCTGACTTTC. This chain joins TRBV29-1 and TRBJ2-6; 7 positions agree with TRBD2. This CDR3 spans 15 amino acids. With V trimmed by 0 bases and J by 1 base, 0 bases remained unmatched. Germline CDR1 is SQVTM and CDR2 is ANQGSEA.

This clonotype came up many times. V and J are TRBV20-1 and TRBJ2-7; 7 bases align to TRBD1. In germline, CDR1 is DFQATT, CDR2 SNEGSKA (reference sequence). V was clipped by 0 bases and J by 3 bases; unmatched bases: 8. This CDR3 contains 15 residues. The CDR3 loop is CSARDPRGHHYEQYF. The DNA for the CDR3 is TGCAGTGCTAGAGACCCTAGGGGGCACCACTACGAGCAGTACTTC.

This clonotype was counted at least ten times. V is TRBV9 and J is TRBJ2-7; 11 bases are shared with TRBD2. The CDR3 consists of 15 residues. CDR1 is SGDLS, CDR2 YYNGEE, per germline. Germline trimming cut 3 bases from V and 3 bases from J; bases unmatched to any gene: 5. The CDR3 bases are TGTGCCAGCAGCGCTCTAGCGGGAGGATTCTACGAGCAGTACTTC. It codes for CASSALAGGFYEQYF.

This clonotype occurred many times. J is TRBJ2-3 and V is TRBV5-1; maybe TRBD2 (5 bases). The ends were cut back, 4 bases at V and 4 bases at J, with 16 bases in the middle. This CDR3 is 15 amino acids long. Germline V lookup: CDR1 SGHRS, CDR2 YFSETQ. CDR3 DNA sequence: TGCGCCAGCAGCCCCGGCGGGCTCCAATCAGATACGCAGTATTTT. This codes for CASSPGGLQSDTQYF.

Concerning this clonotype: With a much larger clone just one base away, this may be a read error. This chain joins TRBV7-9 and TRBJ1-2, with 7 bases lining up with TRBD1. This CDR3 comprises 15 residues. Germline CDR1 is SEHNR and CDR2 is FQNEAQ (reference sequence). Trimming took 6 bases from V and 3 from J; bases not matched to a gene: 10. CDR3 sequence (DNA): TGTGCCAGCAGTATCATAGGGGGCCGGGACTATGGCTACACCTTC. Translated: CASSIIGGRDYGYTF.